There are a few counts of the clone carrying this T cell receptor beta chain. Its antigen is unidentified. The record originates from a study of human T cells and chemical hapten exposure. Time point noted: pre-sensitization, week 0. Stated treatment: therapeutic diphenylcyclopropenone sensitization with weekly scalp DPC. Study conclusions and caveats: Patch test score tracked positively with PT1 expanded TCR counts.

TCRdb itself ran the RACE reads through MiXCR, one entry per CDR3 protein. The sample holds about 180,000 distinct CDR3 sequences; around 30% are singletons and the top ten take roughly 3%. CDR3 length: 12 residues. Germline-derived CDR1 and CDR2 are DFQATT and SNEGSKA (reference sequence). With 6 bases removed from V and 7 bases from J, the gap between germline ends came to 12 bases. The TCR comes from a woman under 40 with alopecia areata. Some clones in this sample may be carry-over from other donors' samples. V gene TRBV20-1 combines with J gene TRBJ1-4, with no clear D. Material: whole blood, obtained in connection with sensitization to the hapten diphenylcyclopropenone (DPC). CDR3 loop: CSALSAVEKLFF. The CDR3 DNA reads TGCAGTGCCCTCTCCGCGGTTGAAAAACTGTTTTTT.